This TCR beta chain was sequenced during a study of T cell responses to AZD1222 COVID-19 vaccine. The CDR3 runs to 15 residues. Trimming stripped 5 bases from V and 4 bases from J, with 18 bases between. CDR1 LNHNV and CDR2 YYDKDF come from the germline V gene (reference sequence). As for this clone: The antigen remains undetermined.

Whole-study results and caveats: Distributed over spike, vaccine-associated CD4 TCRs predominated at 160-218 and 743-854.

Assay used: immunoSEQ multiplex PCR; TCRdb lists only in-frame clones, some missing. The data contain about 110,000 clones, approximately 89% of them singletons. The J gene is TRBJ2-7, the V gene TRBV15, with D perhaps matching TRBD2 (5 bases). The TCR comes from an adult who received the AZD1222 COVID-19 vaccine. The sample here was peripheral blood, taken 28 days after the second AZD1222 dose. CDR3 region: CATSRSLPGEYEQYF. The CDR3 DNA follows: TGTGCCACCAGCCGGTCCCTTCCCGGGGAGTACGAGCAGTACTTC.